One sample yielded the 22 T cell receptor beta chains listed below, sequenced in a study of blood T cell repertoires in COVID-19. Using immunoSEQ multiplex PCR, the repertoire was profiled, and TCRdb retains in-frame clones only, with some absent. Of approximately 150,000 clones listed, about 87% are singletons. The sequenced material came from peripheral blood. These TCRs come from an older man with acute or convalescent COVID-19.

This chain joins TRBV15 and TRBJ2-1, with D possibly matching TRBD1 (5 bases). The V gene lost 2 bases and the J gene lost 7 bases, with 9 bases spanning the gap. CDR3 length: 13 residues. Per germline, CDR1 LNHNV and CDR2 YYDKDF (reference sequence). DNA of the CDR3: TGTGCCACCAGCAGACAGGGAAAAAATGAGCAGTTCTTC. Protein product: CATSRQGKNEQFF.

The V and J genes are TRBV5-1 and TRBJ1-1, with a tentative D call TRBD1 (5 bases). CDR1 and CDR2 (germline): SGHRS, YFSETQ. V lost 4 bases to trimming and J lost 2 bases, with 6 bases between them. The CDR3 covers 12 residues. The CDR3 DNA reads as TGCGCCAGCAGCACAGGTAACACTGAAGCTTTCTTT. Encoded protein: CASSTGNTEAFF.

This chain uses TRBV9 with TRBJ2-1, with TRBD1 matching over 7 bases. CDR1 and CDR2 (germline): SGDLS, YYNGEE. With 4 bases clipped from V and 9 bases from J, the junction kept 7 bases outside the gene matches. This CDR3 region has 13 residues. CDR3 sequence reads: CASSFRQGFEQFF. CDR3 in DNA: TGTGCCAGCAGCTTCAGACAGGGCTTTGAGCAGTTCTTC.

The chain has TRBV6-5 and TRBJ2-7, with a possible D match to TRBD1 (5 bases). Germline assignment: CDR1 MNHEY and CDR2 SVGAGI. This CDR3 has 14 amino acids. Trimming removed 5 bases from V and 0 bases from J, with 11 bases in between. Written as DNA, the CDR3 is TGTGCCAGCAGTCGGCAGGGCAGCTCCTACGAGCAGTACTTC. Translated, it gives CASSRQGSSYEQYF.

The V and J genes are TRBV7-8 and TRBJ2-7, with 10 bases that match TRBD2. Germline values: CDR1 SGHVS, CDR2 FQNEAQ. CDR3 size: 14 residues. V trimming: 3 bases; J trimming: 4 bases; junction bases outside the gene matches: 3. The DNA for the CDR3 is TGTGCCAGCAGCTTGAGCGGGGGGGTTTACGAGCAGTACTTC. Translating it yields CASSLSGGVYEQYF.

This chain joins TRBV3-1 (or the pseudogene TRBV3-2) and TRBJ2-2; 10 positions agree with TRBD2. CDR1 and CDR2 from the germline V gene are LGHDT and YNNKEL (reference sequence). The CDR3 consists of 16 residues. Trimming cost V 1 base and J 4 bases; bases outside gene matches: 3. The CDR3 loop reads CASSQGAGGPTGELFF. For the CDR3, the DNA is TGTGCCAGCAGCCAAGGAGCGGGAGGGCCCACCGGGGAGCTGTTTTTT.

This sequence joins TRBV3-1 (or the pseudogene TRBV3-2) and TRBJ2-7, with 14 positions matching TRBD2. Trimming cost V 4 bases and J 3 bases; bases outside gene matches: 2. This CDR3 region has 15 residues. In germline, CDR1 is LGHDT, CDR2 YNNKEL (reference sequence). The CDR3 here is CASSRGLAGDYEQYF. CDR3 bases: TGTGCCAGCAGCCGGGGACTAGCGGGGGACTACGAGCAGTACTTC.

The chain recombines TRBV11-2 with TRBJ2-2; D not certain. Germline values: CDR1 SGHAT, CDR2 FQNNGV. The CDR3 contains 11 residues. V was shortened by 5 bases and J by 8 bases, with 6 bases between the two germline ends. CDR3 amino acids: CASSLSGELFF. CDR3 DNA sequence: TGTGCCAGCAGCCTGTCGGGGGAGCTGTTTTTT.

The chain is built from TRBV7-3 and TRBJ2-2; perhaps TRBD2 as D (6 bases). Germline values: CDR1 SGHTA, CDR2 FQGTGA. Trimming pared 0 bases from V and 4 bases from J, leaving 15 bases between. The CDR3 is 17 residues long. Written as DNA, the CDR3 is TGTGCCAGCAGCTTAACGCCTAACCGGCGGGGCACCGGGGAGCTGTTTTTT. Translating it yields CASSLTPNRRGTGELFF.

This chain uses TRBV7-3 with TRBJ2-2; unclear D gene. The CDR3 runs to 13 residues. V lost 0 bases to trimming and J lost 6 bases, with 5 bases between them. CDR1 SGHTA and CDR2 FQGTGA come from the germline V gene. CDR3 in DNA: TGTGCCAGCAGCTTAACAGAGGCCGGGGAGCTGTTTTTT. It yields the protein CASSLTEAGELFF.

The gene calls are TRBV25-1 and TRBJ1-1; D gene unclear. Trimming took off 2 bases at V and 11 bases at J, with 9 bases between the two ends. The CDR3 runs 11 residues. Germline CDR1 is MGHDK and CDR2 is SYGVNS. Written as DNA, the CDR3 is TGTGCCAGCAGTGAAGGCGTCGGGGCTTTCTTT. It encodes CASSEGVGAFF.

The chain recombines TRBV10-3 with TRBJ1-3; maybe TRBD1 (5 bases). Trimming shortened V by 5 bases and J by 0 bases, and 17 bases separated the two germline ends. Germline CDR1 reads ENHRY; CDR2 reads SYGVKD. This CDR3 is built from 17 residues. CDR3 sequence: CAISSIRDSSSGNTIYF. The CDR3 nucleotides read TGTGCCATCAGTTCTATTCGGGACTCGAGCTCTGGAAACACCATATATTTT.

V gene TRBV9 combines with J gene TRBJ1-1, with a tentative D call TRBD1 (6 bases). Germline V gene sequence: CDR1 SGDLS, CDR2 YYNGEE. The CDR3 is made up of 14 amino acids. Between the trimmed V and J ends, which lost 4 bases and 0 bases, there was a span of 10 bases. As DNA, the CDR3 is TGTGCCAGCAGCCCCGGGACATTGAACACTGAAGCTTTCTTT. It is translated as CASSPGTLNTEAFF.

This clone was counted between two and nine times. CDR3 in amino acids: CASSVEPQGLNTEAFF. The CDR3 nucleotides read TGTGCCAGCAGCGTAGAGCCACAGGGCCTGAACACTGAAGCTTTCTTT. The gene calls are TRBV9 and TRBJ1-1; the D gene is possibly TRBD1 (6 bases). The CDR3 has 16 amino acids. V shed 0 bases and J shed 0 bases, with 12 bases lying between them. CDR1 and CDR2 (germline): SGDLS, YYNGEE.

The chain combines TRBV6-2 or TRBV6-3 with TRBJ2-6, with a possible D match to TRBD1 (6 bases). Trimming pared 1 base from V and 4 bases from J, leaving 11 bases between. There are 16 residues in the CDR3. CDR1 and CDR2 (germline): MNHEY, SVGEGT. For the CDR3, the DNA is TGTGCCAGCAGTTACTTGGGGGCGCTGGGGGCCAACGTCCTGACTTTC. Translated, it gives CASSYLGALGANVLTF.

In its sample, this clone was seen a few times. This chain joins TRBV25-1 and TRBJ2-7, with 7 positions matching TRBD1. The CDR3 runs 11 residues. The germline V gene encodes CDR1 MGHDK and CDR2 SYGVNS. Losses at the gene ends were 8 bases for V and 5 bases for J; bases not matched to a gene: 3. CDR3 sequence (DNA): TGTGCCAGCTCACAGGGGAACGAGCAGTACTTC. As protein: CASSQGNEQYF.

This clone occurred a few times. The chain recombines TRBV12-3 or TRBV12-4 with TRBJ1-3; no definite D call. Trimming took off 1 base at V and 6 bases at J, with 4 bases between the two ends. The CDR3 length is 12 residues. CDR3 region: CASSLVQNTIYF. The CDR3 coding sequence is TGTGCCAGCAGTTTAGTCCAAAACACCATATATTTT.

This clone was seen just once. CDR3 loop: CASSSGGSSYNEQFF. The CDR3 region has the DNA TGTGCCAGCAGTTCCGGGGGGAGCTCCTACAATGAGCAGTTCTTC. This chain joins TRBV5-4 and TRBJ2-1, with TRBD2 matching 7 bases. This CDR3 is built from 15 residues. Germline values: CDR1 SGHNT, CDR2 YYREEE (reference sequence). V gave up 5 bases and J gave up 0 bases; unmatched junction bases: 5.

This sequence joins TRBV24-1 and TRBJ2-1; 7 bases are a match to TRBD1. The CDR3 is 14 residues long. The junction had 15 bases not matched to a gene; V was cut back by 12 bases and J by 8 bases. Looked up from germline, CDR1 is KGHDR and CDR2 is SFDVKD. CDR3 DNA sequence: TGTGCCGCATCGACAGGGAATTCCCTCCATGAGCAGTTCTTC. Residues: CAASTGNSLHEQFF.

The V gene is TRBV6-5, the J gene TRBJ2-1, with D maybe TRBD1 (6 bases). The CDR3 length is 15 residues. Trimming shortened V by 7 bases and J by 4 bases, and 17 bases separated the two germline ends. Germline CDR1 MNHEY, CDR2 SVGAGI. The CDR3 nucleotides read TGTGCCAGCACCACCTTTACAGGGAAGTACAATGAGCAGTTCTTC. Its translation is CASTTFTGKYNEQFF.

CDR3 sequence (DNA): TGTGCCAGCAGCTTGTTGGGTAGCGGGAGGGAAGAGACCCAGTACTTC. Translation: CASSLLGSGREETQYF. The chain uses TRBV5-4 and TRBJ2-5; 11 bases fit TRBD2. There are 16 residues in the CDR3. Germline CDR1 is SGHNT and CDR2 is YYREEE (reference sequence). The V segment lost 1 base and the J segment 3 bases; nucleotides outside the gene matches: 5.

V usage is TRBV5-8 and J usage is TRBJ1-6, with D unresolved. V was clipped by 6 bases and J by 0 bases, with 10 bases between them. Germline V gene sequence: CDR1 SGHTS, CDR2 YDEGEE. This CDR3 has 15 residues. CDR3 loop: CASTTGSSYNSPLHF. In DNA, the CDR3 is TGTGCCAGCACCACGGGGAGCTCCTATAATTCACCCCTCCACTTT.